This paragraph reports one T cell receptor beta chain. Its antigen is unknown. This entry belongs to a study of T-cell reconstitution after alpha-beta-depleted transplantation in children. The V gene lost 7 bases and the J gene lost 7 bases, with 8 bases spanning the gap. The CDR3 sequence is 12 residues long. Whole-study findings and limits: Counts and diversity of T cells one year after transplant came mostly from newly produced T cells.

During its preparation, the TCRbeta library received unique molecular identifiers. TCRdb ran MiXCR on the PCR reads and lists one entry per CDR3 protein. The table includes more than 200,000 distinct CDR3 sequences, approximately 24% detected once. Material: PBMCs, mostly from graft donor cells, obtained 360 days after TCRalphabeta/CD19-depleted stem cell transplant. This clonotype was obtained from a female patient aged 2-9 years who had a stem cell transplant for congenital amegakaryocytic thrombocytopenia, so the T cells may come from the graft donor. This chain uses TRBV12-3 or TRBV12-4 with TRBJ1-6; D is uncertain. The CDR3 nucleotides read TGTGCCAGCAATACGGACAATTCACCCCTCCACTTT. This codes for CASNTDNSPLHF.